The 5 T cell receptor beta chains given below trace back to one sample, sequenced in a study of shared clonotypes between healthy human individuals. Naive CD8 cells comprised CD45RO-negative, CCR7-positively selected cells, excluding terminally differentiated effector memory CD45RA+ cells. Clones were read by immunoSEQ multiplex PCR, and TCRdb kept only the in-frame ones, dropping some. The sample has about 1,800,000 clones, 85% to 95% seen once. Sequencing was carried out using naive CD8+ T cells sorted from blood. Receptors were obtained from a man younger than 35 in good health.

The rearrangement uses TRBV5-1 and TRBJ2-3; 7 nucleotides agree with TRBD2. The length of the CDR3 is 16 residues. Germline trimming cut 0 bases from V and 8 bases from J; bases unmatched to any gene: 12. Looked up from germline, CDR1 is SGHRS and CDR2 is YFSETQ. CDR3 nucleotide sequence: TGCGCCAGCAGCTTGGGTCCGAGCGGGGAATTGGGTACGCAGTATTTT. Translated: CASSLGPSGELGTQYF.

The CDR3 is CASRSGQGSSDGYTF. The CDR3 bases are TGTGCCAGCAGGTCGGGGCAAGGTTCCTCAGATGGCTACACCTTC. The chain has TRBV2 and TRBJ1-2, with a tentative D call TRBD1 (5 bases). The CDR3 runs to 15 residues. V was shortened by 6 bases and J by 6 bases, with 20 bases between the two germline ends. Germline V gives CDR1 SNHLY, CDR2 FYNNEI.

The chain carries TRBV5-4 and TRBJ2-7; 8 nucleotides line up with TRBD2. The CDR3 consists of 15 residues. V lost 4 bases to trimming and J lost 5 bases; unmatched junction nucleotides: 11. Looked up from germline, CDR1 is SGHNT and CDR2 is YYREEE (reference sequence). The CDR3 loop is CASSELGLASDEQYF. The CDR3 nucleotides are TGTGCCAGCAGCGAACTTGGACTAGCTTCTGACGAGCAGTACTTC.

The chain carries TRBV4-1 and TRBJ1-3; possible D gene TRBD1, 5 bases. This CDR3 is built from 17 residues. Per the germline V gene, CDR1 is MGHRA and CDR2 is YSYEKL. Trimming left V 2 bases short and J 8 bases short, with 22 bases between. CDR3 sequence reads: CASSQHTGTLEVDTIYF. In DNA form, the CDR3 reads TGCGCCAGCAGCCAACATACCGGGACGCTAGAGGTTGACACCATATATTTT.

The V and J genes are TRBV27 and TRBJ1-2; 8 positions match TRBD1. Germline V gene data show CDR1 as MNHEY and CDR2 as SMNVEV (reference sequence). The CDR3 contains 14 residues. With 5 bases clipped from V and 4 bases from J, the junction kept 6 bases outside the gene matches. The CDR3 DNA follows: TGTGCCAGCAGTCCAATCGACAGGGGCTATGGCTACACCTTC. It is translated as CASSPIDRGYGYTF.